The rows below give T cell receptor beta chains drawn from one sample of a study of blood T cell repertoires in COVID-19. TCRdb keeps only in-frame clones here, not all; method: immunoSEQ multiplex PCR. The sample has around 180,000 clones, about four fifths seen once. Sequencing was done on a sample of peripheral blood. Receptor source: a man aged 65 to 85 with active or convalescent COVID-19. CDR3s include the opening cysteine and the closing phenylalanine or tryptophan. The D gene is left open where the match is weak. Clone sizes are given selectively: once, few, many, or a class where the clone is expanded.

TRBJ2-5,TRBD2,TRBV6-5,.,15,TGTGCCAGCAGCGCATTAAAAGCGGGAGGGGAGACCCAGTACTTC,CASSALKAGGETQYF
TRBJ1-5,.,TRBV7-8,.,13,TGTGCCAGCAGCCTTACAGAGAATCAGCCCCAGCATTTT,CASSLTENQPQHF
TRBJ1-1,.,TRBV6-5,once,16,TGTGCCAGCAGTTACTCTTACCAGGCGGGGAACACTGAAGCTTTCTTT,CASSYSYQAGNTEAFF
TRBJ2-4,TRBD2,TRBV6-2/TRBV6-3,.,20,TGTGCCAGCAGTTCCTTCGGGACTAGCGGGGGCCCCGGGGCCAAAAACATTCAGTACTTC,CASSSFGTSGGPGAKNIQYF
TRBJ1-1,TRBD1,TRBV5-1,.,16,TGCGCCAGCAGCTTAACAGGGGGCAGCCCGAACACTGAAGCTTTCTTT,CASSLTGGSPNTEAFF
TRBJ2-3,TRBD2,TRBV5-1,.,15,TGCGCCAGCAGCCTCGGACTAGCGGGGACAGATACGCAGTATTTT,CASSLGLAGTDTQYF
TRBJ2-6,.,TRBV5-1,.,16,TGCGCCAGCAGCCCCCGACAGATCTCTGGGGCCAACGTCCTGACTTTC,CASSPRQISGANVLTF
TRBJ2-6,.,TRBV5-1,.,17,TGCGCCAGCAGCGGCGGTACGGGGGAGGCTGGGGCCAACGTCCTGACTTTC,CASSGGTGEAGANVLTF
TRBJ2-3,TRBD2,TRBV6-5,.,16,TGTGCCAGCAGTTCCCTTGGCAGCGGGGAATCAGATACGCAGTATTTT,CASSSLGSGESDTQYF
TRBJ2-2,TRBD2,TRBV9,.,14,TGTGCCAGCAGCGTGACTAGCGGGACCGGGGAGCTGTTTTTT,CASSVTSGTGELFF
TRBJ1-2,.,TRBV5-4,.,13,TGTGCCAGCAGCCCCCCACGAGGGTATGGCTACACCTTC,CASSPPRGYGYTF
TRBJ1-6,TRBD1,TRBV25-1,.,15,TGTGCCAGCAGTATTAGACAGGGCGCCAATTCACCCCTCCACTTT,CASSIRQGANSPLHF
TRBJ1-3,.,TRBV9,once,15,TGTGCCAGCAGCCAGATGGCAGGGGCGGGAAACACCATATATTTT,CASSQMAGAGNTIYF
TRBJ2-2,.,TRBV5-1,.,14,TGCGCCAGCAGCGATATACAGGGTAGCGGGGAGCTGTTTTTT,CASSDIQGSGELFF
TRBJ1-5,.,TRBV6-5,.,14,TGTGCCAGCACCTTGGACAGAGGCAATCAGCCCCAGCATTTT,CASTLDRGNQPQHF
TRBJ1-6,.,TRBV18,.,13,TGTGCCAGCTCACCTAGGGACTCCCAACCCCTCCACTTT,CASSPRDSQPLHF
TRBJ1-4,TRBD1,TRBV25-1,once,15,TGTGCCAGCAGTGATCTTGGGGACAGGGGTCAAAAACTGTTTTTT,CASSDLGDRGQKLFF
TRBJ2-3,.,TRBV24-1,.,16,TGTGCCACCAGTGACAACAGGAAGGGGGACACAGATACGCAGTATTTT,CATSDNRKGDTDTQYF
TRBJ1-2,TRBD1,TRBV7-2,few,16,TGTGCCAGCACCTCACCTCGACAGGGCCTAAACTATGGCTACACCTTC,CASTSPRQGLNYGYTF
TRBJ1-4,TRBD1,TRBV6-5,once,14,TGTGCCAGCAGACCGACAGGGGGCGATGAAAAACTGTTTTTT,CASRPTGGDEKLFF
TRBJ2-5,TRBD1,TRBV30,.,13,TGTGCCTGCAGGACAGGGAACCAAGAGACCCAGTACTTC,CACRTGNQETQYF
TRBJ1-2,.,TRBV5-4,.,13,TGTGCCAGCAGCTTGTCACAGGGAAGTGGCTACACCTTC,CASSLSQGSGYTF
TRBJ1-2,TRBD1,TRBV6-1,.,16,TGTGCCAGCAGTGAAGCGGGACAGGCCCTAAACTATGGCTACACCTTC,CASSEAGQALNYGYTF
TRBJ2-1,.,TRBV5-1,.,15,TGCGCCAGCAGCTTCCACGACAGGTCTGAAGATGAGCAGTTCTTC,CASSFHDRSEDEQFF
TRBJ2-2,TRBD1,TRBV9,.,17,TGTGCCAGCAGCGGACTACCGGGACAGGGAGGCGCCGGGGAGCTGTTTTTT,CASSGLPGQGGAGELFF
TRBJ2-2,.,TRBV6-5,.,15,TGTGCCAGCAGTCGCGAGACAGCGAACACCGGGGAGCTGTTTTTT,CASSRETANTGELFF
TRBJ1-1,.,TRBV7-3,.,14,TGTGCCAGCAGCTTACAGGGCATTGGCACTGAAGCTTTCTTT,CASSLQGIGTEAFF
TRBJ2-1,TRBD2,TRBV18,.,13,TGTGCCAGCTCAGCGACTAGCAGCAATGAGCAGTTCTTC,CASSATSSNEQFF
TRBJ2-2,TRBD1,TRBV5-1,few,15,TGCGCCAGCAGCCCCGGACAGGGAAATGCCGGGGAGCTGTTTTTT,CASSPGQGNAGELFF
TRBJ2-2,.,TRBV27,.,17,TGTGCCAGCAGTTTAAGTCCATTAGGGGGCGGGGACGGGGAGCTGTTTTTT,CASSLSPLGGGDGELFF
TRBJ2-2,.,TRBV7-9,once,14,TGTGCCAGCAGCCCCGACAGGAACACCGGGGAGCTGTTTTTT,CASSPDRNTGELFF
TRBJ2-7,.,TRBV28,once,10,TGTGCCAGCGGGGAGTACGAGCAGTACTTC,CASGEYEQYF
TRBJ2-1,.,TRBV5-1,.,14,TGCGCCAGCAGCTTGAGCTGGAGTTCCGGTGAGCAGTTCTTC,CASSLSWSSGEQFF
TRBJ2-5,TRBD2,TRBV7-8,.,18,TGTGCCAGCACCCCCGGGGAGCGGGGGGGAGGCTACAGGGAGACCCAGTACTTC,CASTPGERGGGYRETQYF
TRBJ1-1,TRBD1,TRBV5-1,.,14,TGCGCCAGCAGCACACAGGGGATGGATACTGAAGCTTTCTTT,CASSTQGMDTEAFF
TRBJ1-2,TRBD1,TRBV18,.,15,TGTGCCAGCTCCCCGGGAGGGGGCGACTTCTATGGCTACACCTTC,CASSPGGGDFYGYTF
TRBJ2-7,TRBD1,TRBV5-5,.,14,TGTGCCAGCAGCTTGGGGACAGGTACCTACGAGCAGTACTTC,CASSLGTGTYEQYF
TRBJ2-3,TRBD2,TRBV10-3,.,14,TGTGCCATCAGTGGGACTAGCGGGACCGATACGCAGTATTTT,CAISGTSGTDTQYF
TRBJ2-3,.,TRBV5-6,.,15,TGTGCCAGCAGCCCACTGACACGTACGGTAGATACGCAGTATTTT,CASSPLTRTVDTQYF
TRBJ2-5,TRBD1,TRBV27,once,15,TGTGCCAGCAATCCGGGACAGGGGGTCTGGGAGACCCAGTACTTC,CASNPGQGVWETQYF
TRBJ2-1,TRBD2,TRBV28,once,14,TGTGCCAGCAGCCCCGGGACTAGCAACAATGAGCAGTTCTTC,CASSPGTSNNEQFF
TRBJ1-2,TRBD1,TRBV28,.,14,TGTGCCAGCAGTCTTTGGACAGGGAACTATGGCTACACCTTC,CASSLWTGNYGYTF
TRBJ2-1,TRBD1,TRBV27,.,15,TGTGCCAGCAGTACGCTCGACAGGGTATACAATGAGCAGTTCTTC,CASSTLDRVYNEQFF
TRBJ2-5,TRBD1,TRBV6-5,.,15,TGTGCCAGCAGTCGGGACAGTCCGTTTCAAGGAACCCAGTACTTC,CASSRDSPFQGTQYF
TRBJ1-2,.,TRBV7-2,.,11,TGTGCCAGCAGGGAAGGGGGAGGCTACACCTTC,CASREGGGYTF
TRBJ1-5,.,TRBV4-3,.,16,TGCGCCAGCAGCCAGAATCGAGGACAGTACAATCAGCCCCAGCATTTT,CASSQNRGQYNQPQHF
TRBJ2-2,.,TRBV5-1,.,15,TGCGCCAGCAGCTTCCAGGCTGTTGAATCCGGGGAGCTGTTTTTT,CASSFQAVESGELFF
TRBJ2-3,.,TRBV10-1,.,15,TGCGCCAGCAGTGAGAGTCAGGGGATCTACGATACGCAGTATTTT,CASSESQGIYDTQYF
TRBJ2-7,TRBD1,TRBV29-1,.,14,TGCAGCGTTAGACAGGGGGGGAGCTCCTACGAGCAGTACTTC,CSVRQGGSSYEQYF
TRBJ2-3,TRBD2,TRBV7-3,.,16,TGTGCCAGCAGCGCCGGGACTAGCGGGTACGAAGATACGCAGTATTTT,CASSAGTSGYEDTQYF
TRBJ2-2,TRBD1,TRBV7-2,.,16,TGTGCCAGCAGCTCCAGGACAGGGCTAGGCACCGGGGAGCTGTTTTTT,CASSSRTGLGTGELFF
TRBJ2-2,TRBD2,TRBV7-9,.,17,TGTGCCAGCAGGACTACCCCGGGACTAGCGGGAGCCGGGGAGCTGTTTTTT,CASRTTPGLAGAGELFF